One and the same sample provided the 3 T cell receptor beta chains below, sequenced in a study of technical replicates of blood from a handful of donors. The assay was immunoSEQ multiplex PCR, and TCRdb's table has in-frame clones only and misses some. The sample carries more than 65,000 clones, around 97% recorded once. The sample taken for sequencing was T cells isolated from PBMCs. These receptors were taken from a human donor in good health.

This rearrangement joins TRBV11-2 to TRBJ2-7, with D unresolved. The germline gives CDR1 SGHAT, CDR2 FQNNGV. Trimming pared 6 bases from V and 3 bases from J, leaving 12 bases between. The CDR3 is 13 amino acids. The CDR3 reads CASSPVGRYEQYF. The CDR3 DNA sequence: TGTGCCAGCAGTCCCGTTGGCCGCTACGAGCAGTACTTC.

The rearrangement links TRBV5-6 to TRBJ1-1; 7 nucleotides agree with TRBD1. The CDR3 runs to 16 residues. Germline V gene data show CDR1 as SGHDT and CDR2 as YYEEEE. V lost 4 bases and J lost 4; bases outside the gene matches: 13. CDR3 residues: CASSMVSGGVRTEAFF. Here the CDR3 DNA reads TGTGCCAGCAGCATGGTATCAGGGGGAGTGCGCACTGAAGCTTTCTTT.

V and J are TRBV15 and TRBJ2-1, with a weak D call TRBD2 (5 bases). The germline V and J ends were trimmed by 0 bases and 5 bases, with 17 bases remaining between them. CDR3 length: 17 amino acids. Germline lookup yields CDR1 LNHNV and CDR2 YYDKDF (reference sequence). CDR3 amino acids: CATSRDKALRVNNEQFF. Written as DNA, the CDR3 is TGTGCCACCAGCAGAGATAAGGCTCTGCGGGTGAACAATGAGCAGTTCTTC.